The rows below give T cell receptor beta chains drawn from one sample of a study of control samples from healthy donors and cancer patients. The table came from immunoSEQ multiplex PCR; TCRdb's copy has only in-frame clones and leaves some out. The data show 100,000 to 120,000 clones, with more than 75% seen just once and approximately 3.7% held by the top ten. The specimen was PBMCs. The receptors shown here come from a woman aged 60-75 years with lung cancer. Both conserved end residues are part of each CDR3. Each record gives: clone size, V gene, J gene, D gene, CDR3 DNA, CDR3 protein. The D gene is left open where the match is weak. Rows may omit the clone size; those that give it use once, few, many or a size class.

few	TRBV29-1	TRBJ1-1	-	TGCAGTGGGACGATGAACACTGAAGCTTTCTTT	CSGTMNTEAFF
-	TRBV4-1	TRBJ1-2	-	TGCGCCAGCAGCCCTCCAGCGGGCTATGGCTACACCTTC	CASSPPAGYGYTF
-	TRBV7-9	TRBJ2-7	TRBD2	TGTGCCAGCAGCTTAGGACTAGCGTACTCCTACGAGCAGTACTTC	CASSLGLAYSYEQYF
-	TRBV11-1	TRBJ2-3	-	TGTGCCAGCAGCTTAGACGGGACGTCCACAGATACGCAGTATTTT	CASSLDGTSTDTQYF
-	TRBV13	TRBJ2-2	-	TGTGCCAGCAGCTTAGCCCAGAACACCGGGGAGCTGTTTTTT	CASSLAQNTGELFF
few	TRBV28	TRBJ1-1	-	TGTGCCAGCAGTTTGAGCGGAACTGAAGCTTTCTTT	CASSLSGTEAFF
-	TRBV2	TRBJ1-1	-	TGTGCCAGTGTTAAGGATATGAACACTGAAGCTTTCTTT	CASVKDMNTEAFF
once	TRBV3-1/TRBV3-2	TRBJ1-1	-	TGTGCCAGCAGCCAAAGTGGGGACGGCACTGAAGCTTTCTTT	CASSQSGDGTEAFF
-	TRBV25-1	TRBJ1-2	TRBD1	TGTGCCAGCTATATGTCGGGGACAGGGAACTATGGCTACACCTTC	CASYMSGTGNYGYTF
-	TRBV6-1	TRBJ1-3	-	TGTGCCAGCAGTGAACAAAGGCCCACCGATGGAAACACCATATATTTT	CASSEQRPTDGNTIYF
-	TRBV5-1	TRBJ2-6	-	TGCGCCAGCAGCTTGGAGGGGAGAACGGCTGGGGCCAACGTCCTGACTTTC	CASSLEGRTAGANVLTF
-	TRBV7-2	TRBJ1-4	-	TGTGCCAGCAGCCGCGACGTGGGGAATGAAAAACTGTTTTTT	CASSRDVGNEKLFF
-	TRBV19	TRBJ2-1	-	TGTGCCAGTACCGGGACTTTCTACAATGAGCAGTTCTTC	CASTGTFYNEQFF
-	TRBV4-1	TRBJ2-5	-	TGCGCCAGCAGCCAAGGGACAGCACAAGAGACCCAGTACTTC	CASSQGTAQETQYF
-	TRBV7-2	TRBJ2-2	TRBD1	TGTGCCAGCGGCTATCAGGGGACAGGGGGTAGAGGGGAGCTGTTTTTT	CASGYQGTGGRGELFF
-	TRBV12-3/TRBV12-4	TRBJ2-2	-	TGTGCCAGCGGGGTAGGGGCGCTCGGGGAGCTGTTTTTT	CASGVGALGELFF
-	TRBV28	TRBJ1-1	-	TGTGCCAGCAGTCCCCCCACGAACACTGAAGCTTTCTTT	CASSPPTNTEAFF
-	TRBV3-1/TRBV3-2	TRBJ1-2	-	TGTGCCAGCAGCCATATCCAGGGGCCCTTCTATGGCTACACCTTC	CASSHIQGPFYGYTF
-	TRBV30	TRBJ1-6	TRBD1	TGTGCCTGGGGACAGGGACCGGATTCACCCCTCCACTTT	CAWGQGPDSPLHF
-	TRBV6-6	TRBJ1-2	TRBD1	TGTGCCAGCAGTTATACAGGGGCGCAGGGCTACACCTTC	CASSYTGAQGYTF
-	TRBV9	TRBJ1-1	-	TGTGCCAGCAGCGTGACCGGGACGGGGAACACTGAAGCTTTCTTT	CASSVTGTGNTEAFF
-	TRBV5-1	TRBJ1-1	-	TGCGCCAGCAGCTTGCGGTCCACTAGCAGCAACACTGAAGCTTTCTTT	CASSLRSTSSNTEAFF
-	TRBV19	TRBJ1-5	TRBD1	TGTGCCAGCACCGGGACAGGGGACGCGAATCAGCCCCAGCATTTT	CASTGTGDANQPQHF
-	TRBV4-1	TRBJ2-5	-	TGCGCCAGCAGCCAAGACGTTGGGGCAAGGGGAGAGACCCAGTACTTC	CASSQDVGARGETQYF
-	TRBV7-3	TRBJ2-7	-	TGTGCCAGCAGCTCGCAGGGGGGCGAGCAGTACTTC	CASSSQGGEQYF
-	TRBV7-9	TRBJ1-1	-	TGTGCCAGCAGCTTAGCGAGGTCCCACACTGAAGCTTTCTTT	CASSLARSHTEAFF
-	TRBV27	TRBJ1-1	-	TGTGCCAGCAGTTCACAGCGGCACACTGAAGCTTTCTTT	CASSSQRHTEAFF
few	TRBV11-3	TRBJ1-5	-	TGTGCCAGCAGCCAAGGGGGCAATCAGCCCCAGCATTTT	CASSQGGNQPQHF
-	TRBV19	TRBJ2-1	TRBD2	TGTGCCAGTAGTGCCTGGACTAGCGGAAACAATGAGCAGTTCTTC	CASSAWTSGNNEQFF
once	TRBV29-1	TRBJ1-1	TRBD1	TGCAGCGTTGGACAGGGGACCACTGAAGCTTTCTTT	CSVGQGTTEAFF
-	TRBV16	TRBJ1-1	-	TGTGCCAGCAGCCAATCGGGCACTGAAGCTTTCTTT	CASSQSGTEAFF
-	TRBV5-6	TRBJ2-5	-	TGTGCCAGCAGCTTGGGGGGCACTCAAGAGACCCAGTACTTC	CASSLGGTQETQYF
-	TRBV5-6	TRBJ1-2	TRBD1	TGTGCCAGCAGCCCTTGGACAGGGTCAGCACCCTATGGCTACACCTTC	CASSPWTGSAPYGYTF
-	TRBV29-1	TRBJ1-1	TRBD1	TGCAGCGTTGACAGGGGGCGAACTGAAGCTTTCTTT	CSVDRGRTEAFF
-	TRBV5-1	TRBJ2-2	-	TGCGCCAGCAGCTTGGCCACACAGCAGAACACCGGGGAGCTGTTTTTT	CASSLATQQNTGELFF
once	TRBV2	TRBJ2-3	-	TGTGCCAGCACAGGGGGGATATTTGCAGATACGCAGTATTTT	CASTGGIFADTQYF
-	TRBV14	TRBJ1-3	-	TGTGCCAGCAGCCAAACAGGAAACACCATATATTTT	CASSQTGNTIYF
once	TRBV12-3/TRBV12-4	TRBJ2-7	TRBD2	TGTGCCAGCAGTCCACTAGCGGGGGTTGAGCAGTACTTC	CASSPLAGVEQYF
-	TRBV11-3	TRBJ2-1	-	TGTGCCAGCAGCTTAGGGGTGAACAATGAGCAGTTCTTC	CASSLGVNNEQFF
-	TRBV24-1	TRBJ2-1	-	TGTGCCACCAGTCCGGGGTTTAATGAGCAGTTCTTC	CATSPGFNEQFF
-	TRBV6-5	TRBJ1-1	TRBD1	TGTGCCAGCAGACAAGACAGGGTAGAAGCTTTCTTT	CASRQDRVEAFF
-	TRBV14	TRBJ1-1	-	TGTGCCAGCAGTCGCAGGGTGGGGACTGAAGCTTTCTTT	CASSRRVGTEAFF
-	TRBV25-1	TRBJ2-1	-	TGTGCCAGCAGTGAACGAGGGGCAGGGAGCTACAATGAGCAGTTCTTC	CASSERGAGSYNEQFF
-	TRBV27	TRBJ1-2	-	TGTGCCAGCAGTGACCTTAACTATGGCTACACCTTC	CASSDLNYGYTF
-	TRBV11-1	TRBJ1-3	-	TGTGCCAGCAGCTTGGGCAATATCATATCTGGAAACACCATATATTTT	CASSLGNIISGNTIYF
-	TRBV6-5	TRBJ2-5	-	TGTGCCAGCAGTTACTCGATGGCACAGGACCAAGAGACCCAGTACTTC	CASSYSMAQDQETQYF
-	TRBV19	TRBJ1-2	TRBD1	TGTGCCAGTAGTTCCGGACAGGGCCAAACTAACTATGGCTACACCTTC	CASSSGQGQTNYGYTF
once	TRBV6-6	TRBJ1-1	TRBD1	TGTGCCAGCTGTACCGGGACAGCAAAAAAGAACACTGAAGCTTTCTTT	CASCTGTAKKNTEAFF
-	TRBV7-9	TRBJ1-1	-	TGTGCCAGCAGCTTAGAATCCAGGACTGAAGCTTTCTTT	CASSLESRTEAFF
-	TRBV10-3	TRBJ1-5	-	TGTGCCATCAGTGAGTCGGGGCAGCCCCAGCATTTT	CAISESGQPQHF
-	TRBV27	TRBJ1-1	-	TGTGTCGCCGCGGGGGCTAGAAACACTGAAGCTTTCTTT	CVAAGARNTEAFF
-	TRBV19	TRBJ2-7	TRBD1	TGTGCCAGTAGCCAGGGGGACGAGCAGTACTTC	CASSQGDEQYF
-	TRBV3-1/TRBV3-2	TRBJ2-3	-	TGTGCCAGCAGCCCCTCCGGGGTAACAGATACGCAGTATTTT	CASSPSGVTDTQYF